These 7 T cell receptor beta chains share one sample of origin, sequenced in a study of human T cells and chemical hapten exposure. Indicated time point: patch test 2, 6 weeks after DPC sensitization. Treatment reported: therapeutic diphenylcyclopropenone sensitization with weekly scalp DPC. TCRdb redid the calling of the RACE reads with MiXCR, one entry per CDR3 protein. The sample carries more than 90,000 distinct CDR3 sequences, approximately 10% recorded once. Here the sequenced sample was whole blood, taken in connection with sensitization to the hapten diphenylcyclopropenone (DPC). The receptors originated from a woman aged 40 to 50 with alopecia areata. Some clones in this sample may be carry-over from other donors' samples.

This clonotype has at least ten counts. The chain carries TRBV19 and TRBJ2-7; no reliable D call. This CDR3 is built from 14 residues. Germline V CDR1 and CDR2: LNHDA, SQIVND (reference sequence). Trimming took off 5 bases at V and 4 bases at J, with 15 bases between the two ends. In nucleotides, the CDR3 is TGTGCCAGTAGTCCCCCGGGCCAAAGTTACGAGCAGTACTTC. It yields the protein CASSPPGQSYEQYF.

This clonotype has ten or more counts. The chain links TRBV5-8 to TRBJ1-2, with 7 bases fitting TRBD1. The CDR3 runs 14 residues. Looked up from germline, CDR1 is SGHTS and CDR2 is YDEGEE. J gave up 2 bases and V 0 bases, and 1 base lay outside the gene matches. The CDR3 coding sequence is TGTGCCAGCAGCTTGGTAGGGGGCAACTATGGCTACACCTTC. Encoded protein: CASSLVGGNYGYTF.

There are many counts of this clonotype. V and J are TRBV5-4 and TRBJ2-1, with D possibly being TRBD1 (7 bases). The germline V gene encodes CDR1 SGHNT and CDR2 YYREEE (reference sequence). The CDR3 has 15 amino acids. The V and J ends lost 2 bases and 6 bases respectively, with 15 bases between them. The CDR3, as DNA: TGTGCCAGCAGCTTCGGGGGCAGGGGGGCCAATGAGCAGTTCTTC. Amino acid sequence: CASSFGGRGANEQFF.

This clonotype has ten or more counts. The CDR3 coding sequence is TGCGCCAGCAGACTCCTTTCCGGGACAGTGAACACTGAAGCTTTCTTT. Residues: CASRLLSGTVNTEAFF. This sequence joins TRBV5-1 and TRBJ1-1, with 7 bases identical to TRBD1. V shed 5 bases, J shed 0 bases, and the junction held 10 bases outside the gene matches. Per the germline V gene, CDR1 is SGHRS and CDR2 is YFSETQ. This CDR3 comprises 16 residues.

The table lists this clonotype with many counts. The chain employs TRBV11-2 and TRBJ2-1; TRBD2 agrees at 8 bases. This CDR3 spans 16 amino acids. CDR1 and CDR2 from the germline V gene are SGHAT and FQNNGV. The V gene end was trimmed by 5 bases and the J gene end by 9 bases; junction bases not matched to a gene: 15. CDR3 sequence reads: CASSARGTSSSGEQFF. CDR3 in DNA: TGTGCCAGCAGCGCCCGGGGGACTAGTTCATCGGGTGAGCAGTTCTTC.

This clonotype was observed many times. The rearrangement links TRBV3-1 to TRBJ1-2; the match to TRBD1 covers 9 bases. Germline CDR1 reads LGHDT; CDR2 reads YNNKEL (reference sequence). This CDR3 has 15 residues. The V gene end was trimmed by 4 bases and the J gene end by 7 bases; junction bases not matched to a gene: 10. The CDR3 sequence: CASSPAPTGGGGYTF. The DNA for the CDR3 is TGTGCCAGCAGCCCAGCGCCCACAGGGGGCGGTGGCTACACCTTC.

A few counts support this clonotype. V is TRBV27 and J is TRBJ2-5; no firm D call. Germline assignment: CDR1 MNHEY and CDR2 SMNVEV (reference sequence). CDR3 length: 14 residues. V dropped 3 bases and J dropped 5 bases, with 13 bases sitting between them. The CDR3 bases are TGTGCCAGCAGTTTCCTGCACCCCTGGGAGACCCAGTACTTC. Protein: CASSFLHPWETQYF.